This is a list of T cell receptor beta chains from one sample in a study of blood T cell repertoires in COVID-19. The protocol was immunoSEQ multiplex PCR, while the TCRdb copy is restricted to in-frame clones and leaves out a portion. The repertoire consists of about 83,000 clones, with approximately 86% occurring once and the leading ten covering over 20%. The source material was peripheral blood. These receptors all stem from an elderly woman in a cohort sampled during active or convalescent COVID-19. The CDR3 runs from the conserved cysteine through the conserved F or W. A D gene is named only where the DNA matches it firmly.

CDR3	V	J	D
CASSYSNRGGQPQHF	TRBV6-6	TRBJ1-5	.
CASSLGPANVLTF	TRBV5-4	TRBJ2-6	.
CASSEARGRGTEAFF	TRBV6-1	TRBJ1-1	.
CASSEPGQGEIRGYTF	TRBV28	TRBJ1-2	TRBD1
CASSPYLNGEAFF	TRBV18	TRBJ1-1	.
CATSDPGLAGGGEQFF	TRBV24-1	TRBJ2-1	TRBD2
CASSLTSGSHNEQFF	TRBV7-3	TRBJ2-1	TRBD2
CSASPGLGKTDTQYF	TRBV20-1	TRBJ2-3	.
CASSSGTTNEKLFF	TRBV10-2	TRBJ1-4	.
CASSERPGLGHEKLFF	TRBV9	TRBJ1-4	.
CASTPSGTGSRNEQFF	TRBV19	TRBJ2-1	TRBD1
CASSLNPTSGETQYF	TRBV5-1	TRBJ2-5	TRBD2
CASNPTEGRARDTEAFF	TRBV7-9	TRBJ1-1	.
CASSLSGTGGVFGSNEKLFF	TRBV27	TRBJ1-4	TRBD1
CASSQVLDTNIQYF	TRBV3-1/TRBV3-2	TRBJ2-4	.
CASSSGRGGSMREGPTYNEQFF	TRBV5-1	TRBJ2-1	TRBD2
CASSPGLAGTSLGANVLTF	TRBV5-1	TRBJ2-6	TRBD2
CASSLSANYGYTF	TRBV7-3	TRBJ1-2	.
CAIRLAGVNEQYF	TRBV11-2	TRBJ2-7	TRBD2
CASSRTGEGTEAFF	TRBV5-1	TRBJ1-1	TRBD1
CASSLSTTVEAFF	TRBV12-3/TRBV12-4	TRBJ1-1	.
CASIEDRVIYNEQFF	TRBV6-5	TRBJ2-1	TRBD1
CASSKGVRVWTEAFF	TRBV21-1	TRBJ1-1	.
CASSRGLAFGELFF	TRBV7-8	TRBJ2-2	TRBD2
CAIHPGQGAGNTEAFF	TRBV10-3	TRBJ1-1	TRBD1
CASSPRDSPNRRPGELFF	TRBV19	TRBJ2-2	TRBD1
CASSQLGDTIGWANYGYTF	TRBV5-1	TRBJ1-2	.
CASSQGANYNQPQHF	TRBV4-1	TRBJ1-5	.
CASRSEAGAYEQYF	TRBV19	TRBJ2-7	TRBD2
CASSLAQGTGTNYGYTF	TRBV5-1	TRBJ1-2	TRBD1
CASSSLAVVETQYF	TRBV6-5	TRBJ2-5	.
CASSPQSLSYEQYF	TRBV3-1/TRBV3-2	TRBJ2-7	.
CASSWEINTEAFF	TRBV7-3	TRBJ1-1	.
CASSEGLAGTGELFF	TRBV10-1	TRBJ2-2	TRBD2
CASMRDMVREKLFF	TRBV2	TRBJ1-4	.
CASGSGNMNTEAFF	TRBV5-1	TRBJ1-1	.
CASSPGTLSYNSPLHF	TRBV19	TRBJ1-6	.
CASSVSVSNEQFF	TRBV9	TRBJ2-1	.
CASSSRSSMEAAFF	TRBV5-1	TRBJ1-1	.
CASSTVYEQYF	TRBV2	TRBJ2-7	.
CASSIRGSDTQYF	TRBV5-8	TRBJ2-3	.
CASSPQRPNTGELFF	TRBV19	TRBJ2-2	.
CASSPGLAEIYEQYF	TRBV18	TRBJ2-7	TRBD2
CASSPTGGLYEQYF	TRBV18	TRBJ2-7	TRBD1
CAGSPGLASQETQYF	TRBV6-5	TRBJ2-5	TRBD2
CASSPLAQGGDSPLHF	TRBV18	TRBJ1-6	.
CASSFSTGAYGYTF	TRBV5-8	TRBJ1-2	.
CASSFQGLAGGRDTQYF	TRBV7-6	TRBJ2-3	TRBD2
CASSQPNQGNYGYTF	TRBV4-2	TRBJ1-2	.
CASNRAGFSEQFF	TRBV5-5	TRBJ2-1	TRBD2
CASTSQGTYGYTF	TRBV6-6	TRBJ1-2	.
CASSQGGGNSAFF	TRBV3-1/TRBV3-2	TRBJ1-1	TRBD1
CASSDSPGQGTDTQYF	TRBV2	TRBJ2-3	TRBD1
CASSLQIYNEQFF	TRBV11-3	TRBJ2-1	.
CASSSSGQGTYF	TRBV21-1	TRBJ2-7	.